The rows below give T cell receptor beta chains drawn from one sample of a study of control samples from healthy donors and cancer patients. TCRdb's table, derived via immunoSEQ multiplex PCR, lists solely in-frame clones and lacks some. The sample consists of 130,000 to 150,000 clones, roughly 94% of them appearing once. Sequencing was done on a sample of PBMCs. These TCRs come from a man in his sixties with colorectal cancer. The CDR3 runs from the conserved cysteine through the conserved F or W. A D gene is named only where the DNA matches it firmly. Size is stated for part of the rows, as once, few or many counts, or as a class when the clone is expanded.

CDR3 DNA,CDR3 protein,D gene,J gene,clone size,V gene
TGTGCCTGGAACAGGAACACTGAAGCTTTCTTT,CAWNRNTEAFF,.,TRBJ1-1,.,TRBV30
TGTGCCAGCAGCCCCATGTACGGGCGGGGGGTCCAAGAGACCCAGTACTTC,CASSPMYGRGVQETQYF,TRBD2,TRBJ2-5,.,TRBV9
TGTGCCAGCTCACCAAAGCGCTATAATTCACCCCTCCACTTT,CASSPKRYNSPLHF,.,TRBJ1-6,.,TRBV18
TGTGCCAGCGGGGAAAGGGACAGGTCCGATAATCAGCCCCAGCATTTT,CASGERDRSDNQPQHF,TRBD1,TRBJ1-5,.,TRBV2
TGTGCCAGCAGCTCCGGGACAGGGCGCACAGATACGCAGTATTTT,CASSSGTGRTDTQYF,TRBD1,TRBJ2-3,.,TRBV11-2
TGTGCCAGTAGTACCCCGCGGAGGAGGGACAGGGGATTTAGCAATCAGCCCCAGCATTTT,CASSTPRRRDRGFSNQPQHF,TRBD1,TRBJ1-5,.,TRBV19
TGTGCCAGCAGTTACAGGGCTAACACTGAAGCTTTCTTT,CASSYRANTEAFF,.,TRBJ1-1,few,TRBV6-2/TRBV6-3
TGTGCCAGCAGTTACTCGGAGGGACAGGGAGACTACGAGCAGTACTTC,CASSYSEGQGDYEQYF,TRBD1,TRBJ2-7,.,TRBV6-2/TRBV6-3
TGTGCCAGTAGTACCCCGCCAGACAGGCCGTACGGGGAGCTGTTTTTT,CASSTPPDRPYGELFF,.,TRBJ2-2,.,TRBV19
TGTGCCAGCAGTTTATCGAAGGGAGGTAATTCACCCCTCCACTTT,CASSLSKGGNSPLHF,.,TRBJ1-6,.,TRBV27
TGTGCCAGCAGCCAAGACGGGCCAGAGGTGGAAAACACCGGGGAGCTGTTTTTT,CASSQDGPEVENTGELFF,.,TRBJ2-2,once,TRBV3-1/TRBV3-2
TGTGCCAGTAGCAAGATTGACTATGGCTACACCTTC,CASSKIDYGYTF,.,TRBJ1-2,.,TRBV19
TGTGCCAGCAGCTTGATAGCGGGGGGCCCCACAGATACGCAGTATTTT,CASSLIAGGPTDTQYF,TRBD2,TRBJ2-3,once,TRBV11-2
TGTGCCAGCACCTTCAACGACGCAGCGAACACTGAAGCTTTCTTT,CASTFNDAANTEAFF,.,TRBJ1-1,.,TRBV3-1/TRBV3-2
TGCGCCAGCAGCCAAGGGCAGGTACATGGCTACACCTTC,CASSQGQVHGYTF,.,TRBJ1-2,.,TRBV4-1
TGTGCCAGTAGAAAGACTAGCGGGGGGGGCAAGGATACGCAGTATTTT,CASRKTSGGGKDTQYF,TRBD2,TRBJ2-3,once,TRBV19
TGCGCCAGCAGCTTGGAGGGCGGTCCAGGAGGGGCCAACGTCCTGACTTTC,CASSLEGGPGGANVLTF,.,TRBJ2-6,once,TRBV5-1
TGTGCCAGTACCGGAGGGACATTTAATGAAAAACTGTTTTTT,CASTGGTFNEKLFF,.,TRBJ1-4,.,TRBV19
TGTGCCTACCAGCCCGGGACAGGGTGGGGCATTCAGTACTTC,CAYQPGTGWGIQYF,TRBD1,TRBJ2-4,.,TRBV30
TGTGCCAGCTCACCAGGGCCTGGGGCCAACGTCCTGACTTTC,CASSPGPGANVLTF,.,TRBJ2-6,.,TRBV18
TGTGCCAGCAGCTTATCCAGGAACACCGGGGAGCTGTTTTTT,CASSLSRNTGELFF,.,TRBJ2-2,.,TRBV5-4
TGTGCCAGTAGTATAGCTAGCGGGTCCTACGAGCAGTACTTC,CASSIASGSYEQYF,TRBD2,TRBJ2-7,.,TRBV19
TGTGCCAGCAGTCGACAGGGGGAGAATCAGCCCCAGCATTTT,CASSRQGENQPQHF,TRBD1,TRBJ1-5,.,TRBV7-2
TGCGCCAGCAGCTTGTCAGGCGGCTCTGGAAACACCATATATTTT,CASSLSGGSGNTIYF,.,TRBJ1-3,.,TRBV5-1
TGTGCCAGCAGCGTAGAAGCGGGGGTCGTCGCAGATACGCAGTATTTT,CASSVEAGVVADTQYF,TRBD2,TRBJ2-3,.,TRBV9
TGTGCTAGTGGTTCCGGGACAGGGGCAGATACGCAGTATTTT,CASGSGTGADTQYF,TRBD1,TRBJ2-3,once,TRBV12-5
TGTGCCAGCAGCATTTATACAGATACGCAGTATTTT,CASSIYTDTQYF,.,TRBJ2-3,.,TRBV5-4
TGTGCCAGCAGCCAATCCTCCAGGGGGCGGGAAAAACTGTTTTTT,CASSQSSRGREKLFF,TRBD1,TRBJ1-4,.,TRBV3-1/TRBV3-2
TGTGCCAGCAGGGCGGGGGCCGGGATGAACACTGAAGCTTTCTTT,CASRAGAGMNTEAFF,.,TRBJ1-1,.,TRBV27
TGTGCCAGCAGCCAAGATGACACGAACACTGAAGCTTTCTTT,CASSQDDTNTEAFF,.,TRBJ1-1,.,TRBV3-1/TRBV3-2